The rows below give T cell receptor beta chains drawn from one sample of a study of blood T cell repertoires in COVID-19. Sequenced by immunoSEQ multiplex PCR; TCRdb stores in-frame clones only, minus some. The sample shows 55,000 to 75,000 clones, 70% to 90% of them seen only once. Sequenced sample: peripheral blood. The receptors here all came from a man aged 45-60 years with active COVID-19. The CDR3 runs from the conserved cysteine through the conserved F or W. D genes are given only for firm matches. Some rows have no size entry. The others give once, few or many, or a class for an expanded clone.

TRBJ1-1	.	.	TRBV19	CASGGLNTEAFF	TGTGCCAGTGGAGGGTTGAACACTGAAGCTTTCTTT
TRBJ2-7	.	TRBD1	TRBV7-2	CASMTRGSVEQYF	TGTGCCAGCATGACCAGGGGGAGTGTAGAGCAGTACTTC
TRBJ2-1	.	.	TRBV7-8	CASSGRGGPYNEQFF	TGTGCCAGCAGCGGTAGGGGGGGACCCTACAATGAGCAGTTCTTC
TRBJ2-7	.	TRBD1	TRBV13	CASSTRQGKASQQYF	TGTGCCAGCAGCACCAGACAGGGAAAAGCCTCTCAGCAGTACTTC
TRBJ1-5	few	TRBD1	TRBV2	CASQWDRGNQPQHF	TGTGCCAGCCAATGGGACAGGGGCAATCAGCCCCAGCATTTT
TRBJ1-1	.	.	TRBV6-5	CASWRTEAFF	TGTGCCAGTTGGAGGACTGAAGCTTTCTTT
TRBJ2-5	once	TRBD2	TRBV5-1	CASKTSGMEETQYF	TGCGCCAGCAAGACTAGCGGGATGGAAGAGACCCAGTACTTC
TRBJ2-3	.	.	TRBV9	CASSVGAGFGDTQYF	TGTGCCAGCAGCGTAGGGGCAGGCTTTGGAGATACGCAGTATTTT
TRBJ2-7	.	TRBD2	TRBV4-1	CASSQRTSGGYEQYF	TGCGCCAGCAGCCAGCGGACTAGCGGAGGGTACGAGCAGTACTTC
TRBJ1-2	.	.	TRBV29-1	CSVGEPSGEYTF	TGCAGCGTTGGGGAGCCTTCGGGGGAGTACACCTTC
TRBJ2-3	.	TRBD2	TRBV4-2	CASSLSRGAGEDTQYF	TGTGCCAGCAGCCTCTCACGGGGAGCGGGGGAAGATACGCAGTATTTT
TRBJ2-3	.	.	TRBV9	CASSVDGGASTDTQYF	TGTGCCAGCAGCGTAGACGGAGGGGCGAGCACAGATACGCAGTATTTT
TRBJ2-1	.	TRBD2	TRBV5-4	CASSLLAAYEQFF	TGTGCCAGCAGCCTACTAGCGGCGTATGAGCAGTTCTTC
TRBJ1-4	.	.	TRBV18	CASSPEVHLREKLFF	TGTGCCAGCTCACCAGAGGTCCATCTACGTGAAAAACTGTTTTTT
TRBJ2-1	.	TRBD2	TRBV10-1	CASRGDRLAESSYNEQFF	TGCGCCAGCAGAGGCGATAGACTAGCGGAGAGCTCCTACAATGAGCAGTTCTTC
TRBJ2-7	.	TRBD2	TRBV3-1/TRBV3-2	CASSQDGGAYEQYF	TGTGCCAGCAGCCAAGACGGGGGGGCCTACGAGCAGTACTTC
TRBJ1-3	.	.	TRBV9	CASSEAEVLSGNTIYF	TGTGCCAGCAGCGAAGCGGAGGTCCTCTCTGGAAACACCATATATTTT
TRBJ1-2	.	TRBD1	TRBV7-3	CASSLDRDYGYTF	TGTGCCAGCAGCTTAGACAGGGACTATGGCTACACCTTC
TRBJ2-7	.	.	TRBV5-1	CASRRDSYEQYF	TGCGCCAGCAGGCGGGACAGCTACGAGCAGTACTTC
TRBJ2-1	.	.	TRBV9	CASSVGVAGNEQFF	TGTGCCAGCAGCGTCGGAGTAGCAGGGAATGAGCAGTTCTTC
TRBJ1-1	.	.	TRBV7-8	CASSLMRQQYYTEAFF	TGTGCCAGCAGCTTAATGCGACAGCAATATTACACTGAAGCTTTCTTT
TRBJ1-1	.	TRBD1	TRBV4-1	CASSQGWQGAAEAFF	TGCGCCAGCAGCCAAGGATGGCAGGGGGCGGCTGAAGCTTTCTTT
TRBJ1-2	.	TRBD1	TRBV7-9	CASSPTGTYNGYTF	TGTGCCAGCAGCCCGACAGGGACGTACAATGGCTACACCTTC
TRBJ1-1	.	TRBD1	TRBV3-1/TRBV3-2	CASSPFGTGYTEAFF	TGTGCCAGCAGCCCTTTTGGGACAGGGTACACTGAAGCTTTCTTT
TRBJ2-3	.	.	TRBV7-2	CASSPAGGTQYF	TGTGCCAGCAGCCCAGCCGGGGGTACGCAGTATTTT
TRBJ1-4	.	TRBD1	TRBV6-5	CASDIGTGDEKLFF	TGTGCCAGCGACATTGGGACAGGGGATGAAAAACTGTTTTTT
TRBJ2-2	.	.	TRBV21-1	CASSKGGERGDTGELFF	TGTGCCAGCAGCAAAGGGGGGGAAAGGGGCGACACCGGGGAGCTGTTTTTT
TRBJ2-1	.	.	TRBV11-2	CASSLGGAGEQFF	TGTGCCAGCAGCTTAGGAGGGGCGGGGGAGCAGTTCTTC
TRBJ1-2	.	TRBD1	TRBV2	CASSYRDRDGYTF	TGTGCCAGCAGTTACAGGGACAGGGACGGCTACACCTTC
TRBJ2-2	.	.	TRBV7-2	CASSPVGGATGELFF	TGTGCCAGCAGCCCCGTGGGGGGGGCCACCGGGGAGCTGTTTTTT
TRBJ2-1	once	.	TRBV6-1	CASTPGTLNNEQFF	TGTGCCAGCACCCCCGGGACACTTAACAATGAGCAGTTCTTC
TRBJ1-5	few	.	TRBV2	CASSTGSTGNQPQHF	TGTGCCAGCAGTACAGGGAGTACGGGCAATCAGCCCCAGCATTTT
TRBJ2-1	.	.	TRBV5-4	CASSFRGGQYNEQFF	TGTGCCAGCAGCTTCCGCGGGGGACAATACAATGAGCAGTTCTTC
TRBJ1-2	.	TRBD1	TRBV18	CASSPRQGAQLDYGYTF	TGTGCCAGCTCACCGAGACAGGGGGCGCAGCTGGACTATGGCTACACCTTC
TRBJ2-1	.	TRBD2	TRBV5-8	CASSFSGGRGNEQFF	TGTGCCAGCAGTTTCTCCGGGGGGAGAGGCAATGAGCAGTTCTTC
TRBJ1-1	.	.	TRBV5-5	CASSGGPNTEAFF	TGTGCCAGCAGCGGCGGCCCGAACACTGAAGCTTTCTTT